Listed here are 18 T cell receptor beta chains from one sample, sequenced in a study of vaccination and CD4 T cells after COVID-19 (dated by TCRdb to 2021 to 2024). The treatment or condition label here, explained by the study, means: roughly ten-day PBMC culture with coronavirus spike peptide pools or control peptides (ViraFEST assay). No antigen has been identified for these receptors. Preparation of the library involved PCR. TCRdb shows the sequencer as Illumina iSeq 100. DNA from cultured CD4+ T cells underwent TCR sequencing with the Oncomine TCR Beta short-read assay at the Johns Hopkins FTIC core. TCRdb reanalyzed the raw reads on its own, using fastp at Q25 for trimming and MiXCR for clone calling, and kept in-frame beta chains. Identical CDR3 protein sequences are pooled into one entry, listed with their most common genes and DNA. The sample records about 23,000 distinct CDR3 sequences, around 43% of which are singletons. 15% to 20% of the sample is taken by the ten largest.

The starting material was CD4+ T cells from blood, cultured in vitro, obtained before SARS-CoV-2 vaccination. Every receptor here comes from a human donor who received a COVID-19 vaccine.

The J gene is TRBJ1-1, the V gene TRBV9; D not resolved. Germline V gives CDR1 SGDLS, CDR2 YYNGEE. V was shortened by 0 bases and J by 0 bases, with 9 bases between the two germline ends. This CDR3 comprises 15 residues. The CDR3 protein is CASSVVADMNTEAFF. In DNA, the CDR3 is TGTGCCAGCAGCGTAGTTGCCGATATGAACACTGAAGCTTTCTTT.

This clonotype was seen a few times. The chain recombines TRBV19 with TRBJ1-1; no definite D call. Trimming pared 6 bases from V and 0 bases from J, leaving 11 bases between. There are 14 residues in the CDR3. Germline CDR1 and CDR2: LNHDA and SQIVND (reference sequence). CDR3 protein: CASSWGGVNTEAFF. The DNA for the CDR3 is TGTGCCAGTAGCTGGGGTGGGGTGAACACTGAAGCTTTCTTT.

In this sample, this clonotype turned up a few times. CDR3 residues: CASSHARPRGYNSPLHF. In DNA, the CDR3 is TGCGCCAGCAGCCACGCGAGACCGAGGGGTTATAATTCACCCCTCCACTTT. The rearrangement links TRBV4-1 to TRBJ1-6, with a possible D match to TRBD1 (5 bases). The germline gives CDR1 MGHRA, CDR2 YSYEKL. Between the trimmed V and J ends, which lost 3 bases and 4 bases, there was a span of 16 bases. CDR3 length: 17 residues.

The chain is built from TRBV27 and TRBJ1-5; weak D call: TRBD1 (6 bases). The CDR3 runs to 15 residues. Germline V lookup: CDR1 MNHEY, CDR2 SMNVEV (reference sequence). The ends were cut back, 1 base at V and 4 bases at J, with 11 bases in the middle. The CDR3 DNA reads as TGTGCCAGCAGTTTATACAGGGCGGGAAATCAGCCCCAGCATTTT. Its translation: CASSLYRAGNQPQHF.

This clonotype was found a few times. This chain connects TRBV20-1 to TRBJ2-7; tentatively, D is TRBD1 (6 bases). The V gene lost 0 bases and the J gene lost 5 bases, with 17 bases spanning the gap. The CDR3 spans 15 residues. Germline V lookup: CDR1 DFQATT, CDR2 SNEGSKA (reference sequence). DNA for the CDR3: TGCAGTGCTAGAGATCCCGCAGGGGTGATGGACGAGCAGTACTTC. It encodes CSARDPAGVMDEQYF.

The rearrangement links TRBV10-2 to TRBJ2-6; 7 bases are shared with TRBD2. Germline CDR1 is WSHSY and CDR2 is SAAADI. There are 17 residues in the CDR3. V shed 9 bases and J 3 bases; nucleotides not matched to a gene: 14. DNA of the CDR3: TGCGCCAGTCACAGCGGGGCAGGGCTCGGTGGGGCCAACGTCCTGACTTTC. Amino acid sequence: CASHSGAGLGGANVLTF.

This clonotype was seen only a few times. The J gene is TRBJ1-2, the V gene TRBV12-3 or TRBV12-4, with D possibly matching TRBD1 (6 bases). The CDR3 is 14 amino acids. The V and J ends lost 2 bases and 4 bases respectively, with 11 bases between them. CDR3: CASSLPGAIYGYTF. In DNA form, the CDR3 reads TGTGCCAGCAGTTTACCGGGGGCCATCTATGGCTACACCTTC.

In its sample, this clonotype is medium-sized (0.01 to 0.1%). The rearrangement joins TRBV7-9 to TRBJ1-1; no firm D call. CDR3 length equals 13 residues. Between the trimmed V and J ends, which lost 5 bases and 4 bases, there was a span of 11 bases. Germline CDR1 SEHNR, CDR2 FQNEAQ (reference sequence). The CDR3 coding sequence is TGTGCCAGCAGCAACCCTAAAAGCACTGAAGCTTTCTTT. It is translated as CASSNPKSTEAFF.

DNA for the CDR3: TGTGCCATCAGTGAGGGACAGGGGTATTCACCCCTCCACTTT. Its protein product is CAISEGQGYSPLHF. The V call is TRBV10-3, the J call TRBJ1-6; 9 bases align to TRBD1. There are 14 residues in the CDR3. V shed 2 bases, J shed 8 bases, and the junction held 1 base outside the gene matches. Germline CDR1 is ENHRY and CDR2 is SYGVKD.

This sequence joins TRBV7-3 and TRBJ2-3; TRBD1 aligns across 12 bases. The germline gives CDR1 SGHTA, CDR2 FQGTGA. The CDR3 sequence is 15 residues long. V was clipped by 5 bases and J by 4 bases; unmatched bases: 4. CDR3 in amino acids: CASSRDRGLSDTQYF. In nucleotides, the CDR3 is TGTGCCAGCAGCCGGGACAGGGGGCTCTCAGATACGCAGTATTTT.

This clonotype appeared a few times. The chain has TRBV7-9 and TRBJ1-1, with D tentatively TRBD1 (6 bases). Germline V gene lookup returns CDR1 SEHNR and CDR2 FQNEAQ (reference sequence). This CDR3 spans 16 amino acids. The V and J ends lost 6 bases and 2 bases respectively, with 19 bases between them. The CDR3 loop reads CASSRQVFGSNTEAFF. Here the CDR3 DNA reads TGTGCCAGCAGTCGACAGGTCTTTGGGTCTAACACTGAAGCTTTCTTT.

This clonotype was recorded a few times. The chain has TRBV6-1 and TRBJ1-2; possibly TRBD1 for D (5 bases). Germline values: CDR1 MNHNS, CDR2 SASEGT. This CDR3 region has 14 residues. V was clipped by 5 bases and J by 3 bases, with 13 bases between them. The chain's CDR3 is CASSHYRIDYGYTF. CDR3 sequence (DNA): TGTGCCAGCAGTCATTACAGGATTGACTATGGCTACACCTTC.

The gene calls are TRBV30 and TRBJ2-7, with unresolved D. CDR1 is GTSNPN and CDR2 is SVGIG in the germline V gene (reference sequence). This CDR3 is 11 amino acids long. V lost 0 bases, J lost 4 bases, and 4 bases lay in between. DNA for the CDR3: TGTGCCTGGAGTGTAGGTTACGAGCAGTACTTC. Protein sequence: CAWSVGYEQYF.

The chain carries TRBV29-1 and TRBJ1-2, with D possibly matching TRBD1 (6 bases). Trimming removed 6 bases from V and 4 bases from J, with 9 bases in between. Germline V lookup: CDR1 SQVTM, CDR2 ANQGSEA. The CDR3 is 11 amino acids. Written as DNA, the CDR3 is TGCAGCGTGAGGGGGAGCTATGGCTACACCTTC. Translated: CSVRGSYGYTF.

CDR3 in DNA: TGCGCAGAGATTCGACAGACCGGCTATGGCTACACCTTC. Translating it yields CAEIRQTGYGYTF. The gene calls are TRBV10-2 and TRBJ1-2; D is perhaps TRBD1 (5 bases). The CDR3 has 13 amino acids. The germline gives CDR1 WSHSY, CDR2 SAAADI.

The CDR3 loop reads CSARDTAERYEQYF. CDR3 bases: TGCAGTGCTAGAGATACCGCAGAACGCTACGAGCAGTACTTC. This rearrangement joins TRBV20-1 to TRBJ2-7, with D hard to call. The germline gives CDR1 DFQATT, CDR2 SNEGSKA (reference sequence). CDR3 length: 14 amino acids. With 0 bases removed from V and 3 bases from J, the gap between germline ends came to 12 bases.

The chain has TRBV19 and TRBJ1-2; 10 positions agree with TRBD1. The CDR3 length is 15 residues. V shed 5 bases and J 4 bases; nucleotides not matched to a gene: 7. Germline V CDR1 and CDR2: LNHDA, SQIVND (reference sequence). Written as DNA, the CDR3 is TGTGCCAGTAGTTTACGACGGACAGGGGGCTATGGCTACACCTTC. Protein product: CASSLRRTGGYGYTF.

V usage is TRBV6-1 and J usage is TRBJ1-1, with D tentatively TRBD1 (6 bases). The V gene lost 6 bases and the J gene lost 2 bases, with 16 bases spanning the gap. Germline assignment: CDR1 MNHNS and CDR2 SASEGT. The CDR3 loop spans 15 amino acids. This chain's CDR3 is CASSLPGQVNTEAFF. The CDR3 nucleotides read TGTGCCAGCAGCCTTCCGGGACAAGTAAACACTGAAGCTTTCTTT.